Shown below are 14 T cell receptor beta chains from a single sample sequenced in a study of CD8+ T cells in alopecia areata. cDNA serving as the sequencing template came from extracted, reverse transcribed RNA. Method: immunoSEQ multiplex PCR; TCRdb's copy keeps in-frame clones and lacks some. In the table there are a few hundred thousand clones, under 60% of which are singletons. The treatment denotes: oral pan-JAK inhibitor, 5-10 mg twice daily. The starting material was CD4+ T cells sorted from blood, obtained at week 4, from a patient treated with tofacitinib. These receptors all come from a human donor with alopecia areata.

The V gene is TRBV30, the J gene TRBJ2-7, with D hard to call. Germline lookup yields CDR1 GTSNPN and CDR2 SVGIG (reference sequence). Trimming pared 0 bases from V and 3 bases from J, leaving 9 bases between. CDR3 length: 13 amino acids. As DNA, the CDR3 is TGTGCCTGGAGTGTAAGTGGATTCTACGAGCAGTACTTC. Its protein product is CAWSVSGFYEQYF.

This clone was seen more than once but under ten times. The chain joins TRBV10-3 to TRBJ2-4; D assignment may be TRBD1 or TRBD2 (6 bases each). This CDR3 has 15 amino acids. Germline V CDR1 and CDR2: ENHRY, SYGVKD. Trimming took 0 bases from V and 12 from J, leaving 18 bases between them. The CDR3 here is CAISESAGSGVPQYF. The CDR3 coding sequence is TGTGCCATCAGTGAGTCGGCGGGGTCAGGGGTCCCTCAGTACTTC.

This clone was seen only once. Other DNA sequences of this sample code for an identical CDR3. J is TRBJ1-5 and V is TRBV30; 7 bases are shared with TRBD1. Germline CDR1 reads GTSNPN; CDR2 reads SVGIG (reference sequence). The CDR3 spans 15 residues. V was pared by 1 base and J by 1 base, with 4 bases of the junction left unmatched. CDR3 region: CAWSEGGWSNQPQHF. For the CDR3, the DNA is TGTGCCTGGAGTGAAGGGGGCTGGAGCAATCAGCCCCAGCATTTT.

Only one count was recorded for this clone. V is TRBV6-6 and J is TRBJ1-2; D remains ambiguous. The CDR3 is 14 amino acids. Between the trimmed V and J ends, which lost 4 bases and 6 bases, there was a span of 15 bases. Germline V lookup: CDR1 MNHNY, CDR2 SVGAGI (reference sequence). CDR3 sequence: CASSFSAGVNGYTF. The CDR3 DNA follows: TGTGCCAGCAGTTTTTCCGCGGGTGTCAATGGCTACACCTTC.

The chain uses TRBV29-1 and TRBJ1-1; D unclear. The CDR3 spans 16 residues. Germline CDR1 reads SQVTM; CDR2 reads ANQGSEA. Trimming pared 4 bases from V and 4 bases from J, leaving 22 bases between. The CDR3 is CSVVPPPTGLSTEAFF. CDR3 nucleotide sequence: TGCAGCGTTGTCCCCCCCCCTACGGGGTTGAGCACTGAAGCTTTCTTT. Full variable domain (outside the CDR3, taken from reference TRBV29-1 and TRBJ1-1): SAVISQKPSRDICQRGTSLTIQCQVDSQVTMMFWYRQQPGQSLTLIATANQGSEATYESGFVIDKFPISRPNLTFSTLTVSNMSPEDSSIYLCSVVPPPTGLSTEAFFGQGTRLTVV.

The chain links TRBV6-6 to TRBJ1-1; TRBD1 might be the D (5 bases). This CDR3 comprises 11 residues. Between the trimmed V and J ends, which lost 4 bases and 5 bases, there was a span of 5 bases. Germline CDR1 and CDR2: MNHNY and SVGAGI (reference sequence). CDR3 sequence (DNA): TGTGCCAGCAGTTGGGGGACTGAAGCTTTCTTT. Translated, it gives CASSWGTEAFF.

CDR3 residues: CAIGNSGAGTGELFF. CDR3 DNA: TGTGCCATCGGAAATAGCGGGGCGGGCACCGGGGAGCTGTTTTTT. The chain couples TRBV10-3 to TRBJ2-2, with 8 bases aligning to TRBD2. Germline CDR1 ENHRY, CDR2 SYGVKD. The CDR3 runs to 15 residues. V lost 8 bases to trimming and J lost 4 bases; unmatched junction nucleotides: 9.

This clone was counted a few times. CDR3 amino acids: CSVDGVFPDTQYF. The CDR3 DNA reads as TGCAGCGTTGATGGGGTCTTTCCAGATACGCAGTATTTT. J is TRBJ2-3 and V is TRBV29-1; D gene unclear. The CDR3 runs 13 residues. The germline V and J ends were trimmed by 3 bases and 4 bases, with 11 bases remaining between them. Per the germline V gene, CDR1 is SQVTM and CDR2 is ANQGSEA.

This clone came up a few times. The CDR3 loop is CASSLALRGDGGYTF. In DNA form, the CDR3 reads TGCGCCAGCAGCTTGGCCCTCCGGGGAGATGGTGGCTACACCTTC. The gene calls are TRBV5-1 and TRBJ1-2; D not resolved. CDR3 length: 15 residues. Germline assignment: CDR1 SGHRS and CDR2 YFSETQ. Trimming cost V 0 bases and J 7 bases, with 16 bases left between them.

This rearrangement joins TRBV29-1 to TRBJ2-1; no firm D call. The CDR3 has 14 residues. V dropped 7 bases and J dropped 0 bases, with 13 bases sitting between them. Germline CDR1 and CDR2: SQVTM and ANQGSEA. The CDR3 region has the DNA TGCAGCGCGGACGACTGGAGCTCCTACAATGAGCAGTTCTTC. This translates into CSADDWSSYNEQFF.

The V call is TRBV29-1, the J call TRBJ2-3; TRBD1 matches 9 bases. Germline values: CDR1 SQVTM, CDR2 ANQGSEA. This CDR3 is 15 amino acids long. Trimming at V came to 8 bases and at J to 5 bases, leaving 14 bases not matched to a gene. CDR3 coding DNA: TGCAGCCTAAAACAGGGGGCGTTTGACGGAGATACGCAGTATTTT. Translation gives CSLKQGAFDGDTQYF.

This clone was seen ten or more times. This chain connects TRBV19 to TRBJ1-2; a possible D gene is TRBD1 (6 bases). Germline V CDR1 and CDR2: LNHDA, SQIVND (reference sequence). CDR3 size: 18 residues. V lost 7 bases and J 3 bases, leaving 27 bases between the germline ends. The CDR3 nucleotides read TGTGCCAGTACTCCTACCCGGAACCAGGGGAAGAAAGACTATGGCTACACCTTC. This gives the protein CASTPTRNQGKKDYGYTF.

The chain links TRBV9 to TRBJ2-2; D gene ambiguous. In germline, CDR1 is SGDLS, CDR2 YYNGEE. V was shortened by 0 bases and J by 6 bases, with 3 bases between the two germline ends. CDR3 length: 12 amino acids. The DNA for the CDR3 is TGTGCCAGCAGCGTAGTCCCCGGGGAGCTGTTTTTT. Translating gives CASSVVPGELFF.

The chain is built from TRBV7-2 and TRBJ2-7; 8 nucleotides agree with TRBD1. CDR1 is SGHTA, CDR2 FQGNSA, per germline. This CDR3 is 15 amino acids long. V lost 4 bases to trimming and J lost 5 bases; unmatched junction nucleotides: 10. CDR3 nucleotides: TGTGCCAGCAGCTCGCCCCGGGACAGGAGAAACGAGCAGTACTTC. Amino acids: CASSSPRDRRNEQYF.